These 5 T cell receptor beta chains came from one sample sequenced in a study of T-cell reconstitution after alpha-beta-depleted transplantation in children. The library targeted TCRbeta and was prepared with unique molecular identifiers. TCRdb independently ran MiXCR on the PCR reads; one entry per CDR3 protein. This table holds around 410,000 distinct CDR3 sequences, approximately 11% found once. Material: PBMCs from the stem cell graft donor, obtained from the stem cell graft. The receptors here all came from a human donor who donated a stem cell graft to a child with acute myeloid leukemia.

This clonotype came up many times. The V gene is TRBV20-1, the J gene TRBJ1-4; D unclear. The germline V and J ends were trimmed by 3 bases and 5 bases, with 10 bases remaining between them. The CDR3 length is 13 residues. Germline V gene sequence: CDR1 DFQATT, CDR2 SNEGSKA (reference sequence). The CDR3, as DNA: TGCAGTGCTAGGGATGAGCGAAATGAAAAACTGTTTTTT. Protein sequence: CSARDERNEKLFF.

This clonotype showed up just a few times. The CDR3 DNA sequence: TGTGCCAGCAGCCAAGATCCGGGCTATGGCTACACCTTC. Translation: CASSQDPGYGYTF. The gene calls are TRBV14 and TRBJ1-2; no clear D. Looked up from germline, CDR1 is SGHDN and CDR2 is FVKESK. The CDR3 runs to 13 residues. The V gene lost 0 bases and the J gene lost 4 bases, with 6 bases spanning the gap. The entire variable domain, with the rest obtained from reference TRBV14 and TRBJ1-2, is as follows: EAGVTQFPSHSVIEKGQTVTLRCDPISGHDNLYWYRRVMGKEIKFLLHFVKESKQDESGMPNNRFLAERTGGTYSTLKVQPAELEDSGVYFCASSQDPGYGYTFGSGTRLTVV.

This chain links TRBV12-5 with TRBJ2-5; 8 bases fit TRBD2. Germline CDR1 is LGHNT and CDR2 is FRNRAP. The ends lost 4 bases at V and 2 bases at J; junction bases unmatched: 3. The CDR3 length is 14 residues. The CDR3 region is CASGYSGAQETQYF. In DNA, the CDR3 is TGTGCTAGTGGTTATAGCGGGGCACAAGAGACCCAGTACTTC.

The sample holds many counts of this clonotype. The chain recombines TRBV29-1 with TRBJ1-1; the D is unclear. This CDR3 region has 10 residues. Germline loops: CDR1 SQVTM, CDR2 ANQGSEA. V was cut by 7 bases and J by 7 bases, with 10 bases left in between. The CDR3 DNA follows: TGCAGCGCCCGTATGCGTGAAGCTTTCTTT. This codes for CSARMREAFF.

This clonotype was seen many times. V is TRBV5-1 and J is TRBJ2-5; unclear D gene. Deletions cut 2 bases from V and 5 bases from J, with 10 bases between. Germline values: CDR1 SGHRS, CDR2 YFSETQ. The CDR3 has 13 amino acids. The CDR3 bases are TGCGCCAGCAGCTTAAGGGATTTGGAGACCCAGTACTTC. Its translation is CASSLRDLETQYF. The whole variable domain, remainder taken from reference TRBV5-1 and TRBJ2-5, is KAGVTQTPRYLIKTRGQQVTLSCSPISGHRSVSWYQQTPGQGLQFLFEYFSETQRNKGNFPGRFSGRQFSNSRSEMNVSTLELGDSALYLCASSLRDLETQYFGPGTRLLVL.